The rows below give T cell receptor beta chains drawn from one sample of a study of response to subunit inactivated influenza vaccine. TCRdb itself ran the RT-PCR reads through MiXCR, one entry per CDR3 protein. The repertoire holds more than 600,000 distinct CDR3 sequences, around 18% seen once, with approximately 10% in the top ten. The sequenced sample was PBMCs from blood, obtained less than 6 days after vaccination. The origin of the receptors is a man aged 50 to 59 who received an inactivated influenza vaccine. The CDR3 runs from the conserved cysteine through the conserved F or W. Each record gives: V gene, D gene, J gene, clone size, CDR3 DNA, CDR3 protein. D genes are given only for firm matches. A row's size may be missing; if present it is once, few, many or a size class.

V: TRBV7-3
D: -
J: TRBJ1-3
size: few
DNA: TGTGCCAGCAGCTTAACGTACAGGGACACCATATATTTT
CDR3: CASSLTYRDTIYF

V: TRBV20-1
D: -
J: TRBJ2-7
size: many
DNA: TGCAGTGCTAGGGAAAGGGGGGAGGGCTACGAGCAGTACTTC
CDR3: CSARERGEGYEQYF

V: TRBV7-3
D: -
J: TRBJ2-1
size: -
DNA: TGTGCCAGCAGCCCCCGGACGGGAGTGGAGTACAATGAGCAGTTCTTC
CDR3: CASSPRTGVEYNEQFF

V: TRBV20-1
D: TRBD1
J: TRBJ2-5
size: few
DNA: TGCAGTGCTAGTAACAGGGGCCAGGAGACCCAGTACTTC
CDR3: CSASNRGQETQYF

V: TRBV6-2/TRBV6-3
D: -
J: TRBJ1-3
size: few
DNA: TGTGCCAGCAGCAAGACAGGATCTGGAAACACCATATATTTT
CDR3: CASSKTGSGNTIYF

V: TRBV5-1
D: -
J: TRBJ2-7
size: -
DNA: TGCGCCAGCAGCTTCCCCGGGAGCCCCGAGCAGTACTTC
CDR3: CASSFPGSPEQYF

V: TRBV7-9
D: -
J: TRBJ1-1
size: -
DNA: TGTGCCAGCACCTCCTCGGGGGGTCGAGCTTTCTTT
CDR3: CASTSSGGRAFF

V: TRBV6-1
D: -
J: TRBJ2-3
size: few
DNA: TGTGCCAGCAGCACCCCCAAAAACACAGATACGCAGTATTTT
CDR3: CASSTPKNTDTQYF

V: TRBV4-1
D: TRBD2
J: TRBJ2-5
size: few
DNA: TGCGCCAGCAGCCAAGCGGTTACTAGCGGGGGAAGAGCTGAGACCCAGTACTTC
CDR3: CASSQAVTSGGRAETQYF

V: TRBV29-1
D: -
J: TRBJ2-7
size: many
DNA: TGCAGCGTCGACAACGACAGTACCTACGAGCAGTACTTC
CDR3: CSVDNDSTYEQYF

V: TRBV12-3/TRBV12-4
D: -
J: TRBJ2-7
size: many
DNA: TGTGCCAGCAGTTTCTCCGGGAAGGACGAGCAGTACTTC
CDR3: CASSFSGKDEQYF

V: TRBV6-5
D: -
J: TRBJ2-5
size: -
DNA: TGTGCCAGCAGTTACCGCAGCCAAGAGACCCAGTACTTC
CDR3: CASSYRSQETQYF

V: TRBV20-1
D: TRBD2
J: TRBJ2-7
size: -
DNA: TGCAGTGCTAGGCCTAGCGGGGGATCCTACGAGCAGTACTTC
CDR3: CSARPSGGSYEQYF

V: TRBV7-9
D: TRBD2
J: TRBJ2-1
size: few
DNA: TGTGCCAGCAGCCCCCCTAGCGGGATGCCCTACAATGAGCAGTTCTTC
CDR3: CASSPPSGMPYNEQFF

V: TRBV7-2
D: -
J: TRBJ1-1
size: -
DNA: TGTGCCAGCAGCTTTGCATCGAACACTGAAGCTTTCTTT
CDR3: CASSFASNTEAFF

V: TRBV6-1
D: -
J: TRBJ2-7
size: -
DNA: TGTGCCAGCACCGAAAGGGGCAGCTACGAGCAGTACTTC
CDR3: CASTERGSYEQYF

V: TRBV18
D: TRBD1
J: TRBJ1-4
size: many
DNA: TGTGCCAGCTCACCAATCACTGCGGGACAGATTAATGAAAAACTGTTTTTT
CDR3: CASSPITAGQINEKLFF

V: TRBV7-9
D: TRBD1
J: TRBJ2-2
size: -
DNA: TGTGCCAGCACCACGGACAGGAGGAACACCGGGGAGCTGTTTTTT
CDR3: CASTTDRRNTGELFF

V: TRBV20-1
D: TRBD1
J: TRBJ1-6
size: few
DNA: TGCAGTGCTAGACGACAGGGGGCGGACTTTTATTCACCCCTCCACTTT
CDR3: CSARRQGADFYSPLHF

V: TRBV28
D: -
J: TRBJ1-6
size: -
DNA: TGTGCCAGCAGGCGGGAGGGGGTGAGGACCCTCCACTTT
CDR3: CASRREGVRTLHF

V: TRBV20-1
D: -
J: TRBJ2-5
size: few
DNA: TGCAGTGCTAGCCGGGTCCAAGAGACCCAGTACTTC
CDR3: CSASRVQETQYF

V: TRBV6-2/TRBV6-3
D: TRBD1
J: TRBJ2-7
size: -
DNA: TGTGCCAGCAGTTCTCCGCCCGGGACAGGGAAACCCTACGAGCAGTACTTC
CDR3: CASSSPPGTGKPYEQYF

V: TRBV12-3/TRBV12-4
D: TRBD1
J: TRBJ1-2
size: -
DNA: TGTGCCAGCAGGGGGGACAGGAGAGCGGAGGGCTACACCTTC
CDR3: CASRGDRRAEGYTF